The entry that follows covers one T cell receptor beta chain sequence. Its antigen is currently unknown. CDR1 and CDR2 from the germline V gene are SNHLY and FYNNEI. The J segment lost 3 bases and the V segment lost 3 bases, leaving 2 bases of the junction unmatched. This CDR3 contains 14 residues. This entry belongs to a study of beta chain features in type 1 diabetes. Whole-study results and caveats: Researchers report that Type 1 diabetes patients had moderately but significantly shorter TCRB CDR3s across all four CD4+ subsets.

The study reverse transcribed the entire isolated RNA, so it sequenced expressed TCRB transcripts. Sequencing used immunoSEQ multiplex PCR; TCRdb keeps in-frame clones, though not all of them. The sample has a few hundred thousand clones; approximately 12% are singletons. The sequencing input was naive CD4+ T cells from blood. This clonotype originated in a woman aged 18-29 years with type 1 diabetes. The V gene is TRBV2, the J gene TRBJ1-3; TRBD1 aligns across 7 bases. CDR3 in DNA: TGTGCCAGCAGTGACAGGGGGAGTGGAAACACCATATATTTT. It yields the protein CASSDRGSGNTIYF.